This paragraph covers one T cell receptor beta chain sequence. Its antigen remains unknown. The data stem from a study of early T cells in non-severe SARS-CoV-2 infection. About the study: Whole-blood bulk RNA, unsorted, was sequenced, and chains were unpaired.

Regarding the study as a whole: Matching with VDJdb favored anti-spike CD8 responses (missing private and CD4 specificities).

Individual cDNA molecules were tagged with unique molecular identifiers, the study reported. One entry per CDR3 protein, called by TCRdb with MiXCR from the 5' RACE reads. The top ten clones hold 3.8% of a sample with 100,000 to 120,000 distinct CDR3 sequences, roughly 12% of them seen once. This CDR3 spans 14 amino acids. Trimming left V 10 bases short and J 6 bases short, with 18 bases between. The germline V gene encodes CDR1 MNHNS and CDR2 SASEGT. The material was whole blood, obtained at baseline. The source is an adult who was a healthcare worker with PCR-confirmed SARS-CoV-2 infection or an uninfected control (not recorded which). This rearrangement joins TRBV6-1 to TRBJ2-2; D could derive from TRBD1 or TRBD2 (6 bases each). Here the CDR3 reads CANMRGDIAGELFF. The CDR3 DNA reads TGTGCCAACATGAGGGGGGACATCGCCGGGGAGCTGTTTTTT.